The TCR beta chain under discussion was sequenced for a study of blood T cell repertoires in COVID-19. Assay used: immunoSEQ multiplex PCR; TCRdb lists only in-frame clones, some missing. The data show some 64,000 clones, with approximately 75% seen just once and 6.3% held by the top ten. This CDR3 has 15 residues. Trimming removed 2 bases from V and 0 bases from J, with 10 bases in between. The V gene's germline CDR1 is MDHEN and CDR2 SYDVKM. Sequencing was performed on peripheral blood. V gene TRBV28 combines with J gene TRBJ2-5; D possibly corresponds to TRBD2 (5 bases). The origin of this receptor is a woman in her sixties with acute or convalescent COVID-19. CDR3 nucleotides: TGTGCCAGCAGTTTAACCCAAGCGGACCAAGAGACCCAGTACTTC. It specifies CASSLTQADQETQYF.